The source of this T cell receptor beta chain is a study of T cells after yellow fever vaccination. Broader study findings: Just a small share of clonotypes turned up in the CD4 compartment as well as the CD8 compartment. Abundant clonotypes from the bulk population could contaminate FACS-sorted repertoires.

This clonotype was found a few times. What it binds is unknown. This CDR3 region has 15 residues. Germline CDR1 and CDR2: MNHEY and SMNVEV (reference sequence). Trimming left V 3 bases short and J 5 bases short, with 13 bases between. The study made its TCR cDNA through 5'RACE template switching. That step introduced a universal primer site along with UMIs. TCRdb redid the calling of the 5' RACE reads with MiXCR, one entry per CDR3 protein. This table holds a few hundred thousand distinct CDR3 sequences, roughly 5.6% found once. The sequence derives from a man between 18 and 35 years old who received the YFV17D yellow fever vaccine. Sequenced here: CD4+ T cells sorted from PBMCs, sampled on the day of the yellow fever booster vaccination. The V and J genes are TRBV27 and TRBJ1-4, with D perhaps TRBD1 (6 bases). The CDR3 region is CASSFQWGGNEKLFF. Written as DNA, the CDR3 is TGTGCCAGCAGTTTCCAGTGGGGGGGCAATGAAAAACTGTTTTTT. The full variable domain, completed using reference TRBV27 and TRBJ1-4, is EAQVTQNPRYLITVTGKKLTVTCSQNMNHEYMSWYRQDPGLGLRQIYYSMNVEVTDKGDVPEGYKVSRKEKRNFPLILESPSPNQTSLYFCASSFQWGGNEKLFFGSGTQLSVL.